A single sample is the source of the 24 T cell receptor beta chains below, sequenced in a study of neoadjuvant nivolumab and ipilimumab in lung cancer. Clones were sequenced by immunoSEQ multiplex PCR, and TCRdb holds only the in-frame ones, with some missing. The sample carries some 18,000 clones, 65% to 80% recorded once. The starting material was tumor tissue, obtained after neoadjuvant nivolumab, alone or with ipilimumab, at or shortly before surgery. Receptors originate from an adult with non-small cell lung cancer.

The CDR3 DNA is TGTGCCAGCAACGGGGGATTGGGCTACGAGCAGTACTTC. It codes for CASNGGLGYEQYF. J is TRBJ2-7 and V is TRBV2; D perhaps matches TRBD2 (6 bases). The CDR3 is 13 residues long. Trimming removed 7 bases from V and 3 bases from J, with 13 bases in between. Per germline, CDR1 SNHLY and CDR2 FYNNEI.

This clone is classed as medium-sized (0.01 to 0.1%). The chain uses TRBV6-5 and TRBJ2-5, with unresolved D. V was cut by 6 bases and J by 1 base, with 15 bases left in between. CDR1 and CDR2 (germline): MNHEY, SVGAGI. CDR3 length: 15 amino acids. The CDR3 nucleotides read TGTGCCAGCAGGGACCAGAACGACCGCCAAGAGACCCAGTACTTC. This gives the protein CASRDQNDRQETQYF.

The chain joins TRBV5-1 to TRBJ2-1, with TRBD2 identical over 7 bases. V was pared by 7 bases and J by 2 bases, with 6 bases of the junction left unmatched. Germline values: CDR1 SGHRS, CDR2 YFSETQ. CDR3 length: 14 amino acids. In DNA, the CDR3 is TGCGCCAGCGCGCTAGCGGACCCCTACAATGAGCAGTTCTTC. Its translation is CASALADPYNEQFF.

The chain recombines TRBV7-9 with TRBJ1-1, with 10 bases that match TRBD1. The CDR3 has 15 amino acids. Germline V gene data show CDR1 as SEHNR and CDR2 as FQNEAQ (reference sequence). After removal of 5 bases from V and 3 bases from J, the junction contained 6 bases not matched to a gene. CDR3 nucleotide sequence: TGTGCCAGCAGCCGGACAGGGGGAACACACACTGAAGCTTTCTTT. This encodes CASSRTGGTHTEAFF.

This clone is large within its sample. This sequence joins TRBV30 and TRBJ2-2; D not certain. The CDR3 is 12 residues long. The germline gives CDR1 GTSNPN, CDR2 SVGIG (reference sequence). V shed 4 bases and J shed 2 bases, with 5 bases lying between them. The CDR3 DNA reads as TGTGCCTGGATCCGAAACACCGGGGAGCTGTTTTTT. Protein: CAWIRNTGELFF.

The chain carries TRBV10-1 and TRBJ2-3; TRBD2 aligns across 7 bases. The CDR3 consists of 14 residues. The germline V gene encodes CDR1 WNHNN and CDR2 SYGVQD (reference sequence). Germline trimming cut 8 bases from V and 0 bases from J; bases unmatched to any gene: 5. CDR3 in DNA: TGCGCCAGCTCGGCGGGAGCTAGCACAGATACGCAGTATTTT. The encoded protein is CASSAGASTDTQYF.

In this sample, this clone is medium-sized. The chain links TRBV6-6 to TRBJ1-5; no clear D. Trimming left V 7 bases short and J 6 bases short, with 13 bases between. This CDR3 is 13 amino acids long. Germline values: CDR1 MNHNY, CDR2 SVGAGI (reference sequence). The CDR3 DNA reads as TGTGCCAGCACCGAGGGCGGAGGTCAGCCCCAGCATTTT. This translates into CASTEGGGQPQHF.

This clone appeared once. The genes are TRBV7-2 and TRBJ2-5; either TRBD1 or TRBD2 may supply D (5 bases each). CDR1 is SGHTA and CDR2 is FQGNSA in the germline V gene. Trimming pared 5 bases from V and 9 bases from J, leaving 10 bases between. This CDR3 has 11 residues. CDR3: CASSEGRPQYF. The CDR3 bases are TGTGCCAGCAGCGAGGGGCGTCCCCAGTACTTC.

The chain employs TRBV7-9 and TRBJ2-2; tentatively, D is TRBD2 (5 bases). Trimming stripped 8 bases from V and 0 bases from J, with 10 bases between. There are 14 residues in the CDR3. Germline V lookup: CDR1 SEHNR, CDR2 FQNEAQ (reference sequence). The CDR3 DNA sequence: TGTGCCAGCGTCTCGGGGTCGAACACCGGGGAGCTGTTTTTT. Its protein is CASVSGSNTGELFF.

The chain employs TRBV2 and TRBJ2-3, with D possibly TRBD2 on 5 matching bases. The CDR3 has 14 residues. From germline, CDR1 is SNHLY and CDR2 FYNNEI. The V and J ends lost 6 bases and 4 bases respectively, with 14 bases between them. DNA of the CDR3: TGTGCCAGCAGCGACTCTAGCAGCGCAGATACGCAGTATTTT. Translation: CASSDSSSADTQYF.

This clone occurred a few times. As DNA, the CDR3 is TGTGCCAGCAGTTCATTGACAGGCTCTGGAAACACCATATATTTT. As protein: CASSSLTGSGNTIYF. This rearrangement joins TRBV6-5 to TRBJ1-3; D may be TRBD1 (6 bases). This CDR3 comprises 15 residues. V shed 4 bases and J shed 0 bases, with 10 bases lying between them. Germline CDR1 and CDR2: MNHEY and SVGAGI.

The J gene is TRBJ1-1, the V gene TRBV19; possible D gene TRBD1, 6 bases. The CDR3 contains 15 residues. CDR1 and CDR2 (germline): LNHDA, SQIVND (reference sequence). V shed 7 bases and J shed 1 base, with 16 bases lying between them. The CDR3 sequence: CASTKFGQSNTEAFF. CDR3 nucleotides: TGTGCCAGTACCAAATTTGGACAGTCGAACACTGAAGCTTTCTTT.

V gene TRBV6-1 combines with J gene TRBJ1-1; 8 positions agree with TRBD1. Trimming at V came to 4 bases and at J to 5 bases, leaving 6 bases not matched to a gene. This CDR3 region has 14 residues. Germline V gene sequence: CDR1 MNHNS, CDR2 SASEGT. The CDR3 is CASSALDRETEAFF. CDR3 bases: TGTGCCAGCAGTGCCCTGGACAGGGAAACTGAAGCTTTCTTT.

CDR3 coding DNA: TGTGCCAGCAGCTTAGTACCAGGGGGCGATGGCTACACCTTC. Its translation: CASSLVPGGDGYTF. The chain has TRBV7-8 and TRBJ1-2; 8 bases align to TRBD1. The CDR3 extends over 14 amino acids. The germline CDR1 and CDR2 sequences are SGHVS and FQNEAQ. After removal of 1 base from V and 6 bases from J, the junction contained 4 bases not matched to a gene.

The CDR3 loop is CASSLDRGLYTEAFF. The CDR3 DNA sequence: TGTGCCAGCAGTTTAGACAGGGGGCTCTACACTGAAGCTTTCTTT. The J gene is TRBJ1-1, the V gene TRBV28; 10 bases map to TRBD1. Unmatched junction bases numbered 3, after V lost 2 bases and J lost 3 bases. CDR1 and CDR2 from the germline V gene are MDHEN and SYDVKM. The CDR3 spans 15 residues.

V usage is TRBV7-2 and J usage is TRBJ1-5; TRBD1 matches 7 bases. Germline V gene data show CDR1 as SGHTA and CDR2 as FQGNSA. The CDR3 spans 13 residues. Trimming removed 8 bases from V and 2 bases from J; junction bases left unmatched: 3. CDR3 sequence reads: CASAGTGNQPQHF. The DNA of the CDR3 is TGTGCCAGCGCCGGGACAGGCAATCAGCCCCAGCATTTT.

The DNA for the CDR3 is TGTGCCAGCAGCCCGTATCTCCGGGACAGGGTCGATGGCTACACCTTC. It translates to CASSPYLRDRVDGYTF. V and J are TRBV5-4 and TRBJ1-2; TRBD1 agrees at 9 bases. Looked up from germline, CDR1 is SGHNT and CDR2 is YYREEE (reference sequence). V trimming: 4 bases; J trimming: 6 bases; junction bases outside the gene matches: 13. The CDR3 extends over 16 amino acids.

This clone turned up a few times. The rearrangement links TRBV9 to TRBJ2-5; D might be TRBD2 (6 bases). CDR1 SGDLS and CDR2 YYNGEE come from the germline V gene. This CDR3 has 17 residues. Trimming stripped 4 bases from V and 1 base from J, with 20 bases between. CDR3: CASSSSPRSAGQETQYF. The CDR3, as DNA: TGTGCCAGCAGCTCTAGTCCACGCTCAGCGGGCCAAGAGACCCAGTACTTC.

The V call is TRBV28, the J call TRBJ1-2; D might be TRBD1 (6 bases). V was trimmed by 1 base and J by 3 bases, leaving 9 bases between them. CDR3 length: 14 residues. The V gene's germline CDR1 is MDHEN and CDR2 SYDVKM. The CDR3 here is CASSLSGGDYGYTF. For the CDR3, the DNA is TGTGCCAGCAGTTTATCGGGGGGCGACTATGGCTACACCTTC.

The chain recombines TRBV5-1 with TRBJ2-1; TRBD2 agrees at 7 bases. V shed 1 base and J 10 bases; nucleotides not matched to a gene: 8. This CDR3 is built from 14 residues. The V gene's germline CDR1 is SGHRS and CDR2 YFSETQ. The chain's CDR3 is CASSLSGGSSEQFF. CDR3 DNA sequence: TGCGCCAGCAGCTTGTCGGGCGGGAGCTCCGAGCAGTTCTTC.

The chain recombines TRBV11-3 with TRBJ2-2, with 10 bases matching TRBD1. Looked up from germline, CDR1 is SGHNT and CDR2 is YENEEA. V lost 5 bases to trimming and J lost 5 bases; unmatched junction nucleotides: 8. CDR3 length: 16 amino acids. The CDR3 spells CASSGTGTGVTGELFF. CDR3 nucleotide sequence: TGTGCCAGCAGCGGAACCGGGACAGGGGTAACCGGGGAGCTGTTTTTT.

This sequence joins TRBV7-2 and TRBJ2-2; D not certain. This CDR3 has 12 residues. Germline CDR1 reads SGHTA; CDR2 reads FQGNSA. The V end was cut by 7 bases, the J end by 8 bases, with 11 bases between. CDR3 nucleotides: TGTGCCAGCAACATACAGTTGGGGGAGCTGTTTTTT. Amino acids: CASNIQLGELFF. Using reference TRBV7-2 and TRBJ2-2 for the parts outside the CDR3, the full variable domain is GAGVSQSPSNKVTEKGKDVELRCDPISGHTALYWYRQSLGQGLEFLIYFQGNSAPDKSGLPSDRFSAERTGGSVSTLTIQRTQQEDSAVYLCASNIQLGELFFGEGSRLTVL.

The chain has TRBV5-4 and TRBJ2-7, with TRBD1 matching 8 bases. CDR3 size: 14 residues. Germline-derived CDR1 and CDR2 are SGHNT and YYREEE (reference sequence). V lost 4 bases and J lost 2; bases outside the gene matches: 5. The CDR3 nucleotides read TGTGCCAGCAGCGAGACAGGGGTAGCCTACGAGCAGTACTTC. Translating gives CASSETGVAYEQYF.

CDR3 sequence (DNA): TGTGCCAGCTCCCCTATTGTGGGAGACAATGAGCAGTTCTTC. Translating it yields CASSPIVGDNEQFF. The chain has TRBV18 and TRBJ2-1, with D perhaps TRBD2 (5 bases). In germline, CDR1 is KGHSH, CDR2 LQKENI. V lost 6 bases and J lost 5, with 14 bases in between. This CDR3 comprises 14 residues.